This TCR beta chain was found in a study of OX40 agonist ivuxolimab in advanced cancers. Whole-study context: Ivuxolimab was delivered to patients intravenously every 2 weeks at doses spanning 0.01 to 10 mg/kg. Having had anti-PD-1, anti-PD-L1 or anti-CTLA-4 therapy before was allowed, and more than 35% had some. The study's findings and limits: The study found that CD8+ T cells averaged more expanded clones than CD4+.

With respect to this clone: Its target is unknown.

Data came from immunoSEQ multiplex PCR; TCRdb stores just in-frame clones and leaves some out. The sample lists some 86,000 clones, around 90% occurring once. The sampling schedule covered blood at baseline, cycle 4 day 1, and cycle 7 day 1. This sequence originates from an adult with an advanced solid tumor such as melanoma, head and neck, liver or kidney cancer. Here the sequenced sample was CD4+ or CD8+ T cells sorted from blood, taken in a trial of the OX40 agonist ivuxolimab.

The CDR3 spells CASTSRITAYGYTF. For the CDR3, the DNA is TGTGCCAGTACCTCGCGGATTACAGCTTATGGCTACACCTTC. This chain uses TRBV19 with TRBJ1-2; D not resolved. The ends were cut back, 7 bases at V and 5 bases at J, with 17 bases in the middle. The CDR3 has 14 residues. From germline, CDR1 is LNHDA and CDR2 SQIVND (reference sequence).